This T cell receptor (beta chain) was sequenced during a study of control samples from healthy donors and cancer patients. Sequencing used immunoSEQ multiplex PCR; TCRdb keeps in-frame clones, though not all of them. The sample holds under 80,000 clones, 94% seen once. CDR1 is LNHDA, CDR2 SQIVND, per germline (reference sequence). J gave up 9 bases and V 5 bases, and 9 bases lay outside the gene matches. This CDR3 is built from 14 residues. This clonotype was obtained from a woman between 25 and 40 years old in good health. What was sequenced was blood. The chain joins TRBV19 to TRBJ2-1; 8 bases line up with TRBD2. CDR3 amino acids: CASSSGGRFGEQFF. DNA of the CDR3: TGTGCCAGTAGTTCGGGGGGGAGGTTTGGTGAGCAGTTCTTC.